Following are 21 T cell receptor beta chains from one sample sequenced in a study of cytotoxic CD8 clonotypes in ibrutinib-treated CLL. Assay used: immunoSEQ multiplex PCR; TCRdb lists only in-frame clones, some missing. The data show 150,000 or so clones, 79% seen once. The sample was PBMCs, taken after 12 months of ibrutinib treatment. The receptors were gathered from a human donor with chronic lymphocytic leukemia.

This chain connects TRBV5-1 to TRBJ2-5, with D tentatively TRBD2 (6 bases). This CDR3 region has 15 residues. Germline loops: CDR1 SGHRS, CDR2 YFSETQ. V was cut by 5 bases and J by 0 bases, with 14 bases left in between. In nucleotides, the CDR3 is TGCGCCAGCAGTTACTTTTCGGGAGACCAAGAGACCCAGTACTTC. This codes for CASSYFSGDQETQYF.

The chain carries TRBV5-5 and TRBJ1-2; D unresolved. The CDR3 loop spans 13 amino acids. The V gene lost 2 bases and the J gene lost 1 base, with 6 bases spanning the gap. Germline CDR1 is SGHKS and CDR2 is YYEKEE (reference sequence). The CDR3 spells CASSLFGNYGYTF. Here the CDR3 DNA reads TGTGCCAGCAGCTTATTTGGTAACTATGGCTACACCTTC.

This chain joins TRBV18 and TRBJ1-2; possibly TRBD1 for D (6 bases). With 2 bases removed from V and 6 bases from J, the gap between germline ends came to 10 bases. CDR3 length equals 13 residues. The germline V gene encodes CDR1 KGHSH and CDR2 LQKENI. In DNA form, the CDR3 reads TGTGCCAGCTCACCAGGGGGGCTTAATGGCTACACCTTC. Translating it yields CASSPGGLNGYTF.

This chain uses TRBV7-8 with TRBJ1-5; perhaps TRBD1 as D (5 bases). The CDR3 sequence is 15 residues long. The germline gives CDR1 SGHVS, CDR2 FQNEAQ. Deletions cut 2 bases from V and 0 bases from J, with 8 bases between. The CDR3 region is CASSLRGNSNQPQHF. The CDR3 DNA reads as TGTGCCAGCAGCTTAAGGGGTAATAGCAATCAGCCCCAGCATTTT.

The J gene is TRBJ1-4, the V gene TRBV11-2; D call uncertain. The germline V gene encodes CDR1 SGHAT and CDR2 FQNNGV. CDR3 size: 15 residues. The V end was cut by 3 bases, the J end by 2 bases, with 10 bases between. Written as DNA, the CDR3 is TGTGCCAGCAGCTTCCACGTGGGGACTAATGAAAAACTGTTTTTT. Amino acids: CASSFHVGTNEKLFF. The full variable domain, in which reference TRBV11-2 and TRBJ1-4 provide the parts outside the CDR3, is EAGVAQSPRYKIIEKRQSVAFWCNPISGHATLYWYQQILGQGPKLLIQFQNNGVVDDSQLPKDRFSAERLKGVDSTLKIQPAKLEDSAVYLCASSFHVGTNEKLFFGSGTQLSVL.

This rearrangement joins TRBV7-2 to TRBJ2-7; possible D gene TRBD2, 5 bases. The germline V gene encodes CDR1 SGHTA and CDR2 FQGNSA. The length of the CDR3 is 13 residues. The V end was cut by 5 bases, the J end by 2 bases, with 10 bases between. The CDR3 DNA sequence: TGTGCCAGCAGCCCGAGAGGGCCCTACGAGCAGTACTTC. Its protein is CASSPRGPYEQYF.

The chain couples TRBV4-3 to TRBJ2-2; no clear D. Germline V gene lookup returns CDR1 LGHNA and CDR2 YSLEER. The V and J ends lost 2 bases and 2 bases respectively, with 3 bases between them. The CDR3 runs to 13 residues. CDR3 protein: CASSQSNTGELFF. CDR3 bases: TGCGCCAGCAGCCAATCAAACACCGGGGAGCTGTTTTTT.

This CDR3 is CASSYPAPVGDEQFF. CDR3 in DNA: TGTGCCAGCAGCTACCCCGCCCCGGTCGGTGATGAGCAGTTCTTC. V and J are TRBV6-5 and TRBJ2-1; D is uncertain. This CDR3 spans 15 amino acids. The V and J ends lost 6 bases and 8 bases respectively, with 20 bases between them. The germline CDR1 and CDR2 sequences are MNHEY and SVGAGI.

This clone occurred once. This chain joins TRBV7-8 and TRBJ1-5; perhaps TRBD1 as D (6 bases). This CDR3 is built from 14 residues. Germline CDR1 and CDR2: SGHVS and FQNEAQ. The V and J ends lost 0 bases and 9 bases respectively, with 12 bases between them. CDR3 amino acids: CASSLARGSGPQHF. CDR3 nucleotides: TGTGCCAGCAGCTTAGCTAGGGGGAGTGGGCCCCAGCATTTT. Filled out from reference TRBV7-8 and TRBJ1-5, the complete variable domain reads GAGVSQSPRYKVAKRGQDVALRCDPISGHVSLFWYQQALGQGPEFLTYFQNEAQLDKSGLPSDRFFAERPEGSVSTLKIQRTQQEDSAVYLCASSLARGSGPQHFGDGTRLSIL.

J is TRBJ2-7 and V is TRBV28, with TRBD1 identical over 9 bases. Germline CDR1 reads MDHEN; CDR2 reads SYDVKM. The CDR3 sequence is 14 residues long. After removal of 3 bases from V and 4 bases from J, the junction contained 4 bases not matched to a gene. CDR3 sequence: CASSLTGGSYEQYF. The CDR3 DNA sequence: TGTGCCAGCAGTTTGACAGGGGGTTCTTACGAGCAGTACTTC.

V is TRBV27 and J is TRBJ1-1, with 8 bases matching TRBD1. The CDR3 covers 13 residues. The J segment lost 3 bases and the V segment lost 5 bases, leaving 2 bases of the junction unmatched. Germline V lookup: CDR1 MNHEY, CDR2 SMNVEV (reference sequence). The CDR3 nucleotides read TGTGCCAGCAGTCAGGACAGGGACACTGAAGCTTTCTTT. The encoded protein is CASSQDRDTEAFF.

This chain uses TRBV7-9 with TRBJ2-1, with D maybe TRBD2 (5 bases). V was clipped by 5 bases and J by 8 bases, with 10 bases between them. Germline V gene sequence: CDR1 SEHNR, CDR2 FQNEAQ (reference sequence). This CDR3 spans 12 amino acids. CDR3 coding DNA: TGTGCCAGCAGCCCGAGGGTCGATGAGCAGTTCTTC. Its protein product is CASSPRVDEQFF.

This sequence joins TRBV10-3 and TRBJ2-1; D not resolved. Deletions cut 9 bases from V and 10 bases from J, with 19 bases between. The length of the CDR3 is 13 residues. Looked up from germline, CDR1 is ENHRY and CDR2 is SYGVKD. The CDR3 DNA reads TGTGCCATAACCGGGTCGTCTGATTTGGAGCAGTTCTTC. Residues: CAITGSSDLEQFF.

CDR3 residues: CASSVDIMNTEAFF. The CDR3 DNA reads TGTGCCAGCAGCGTTGATATCATGAACACTGAAGCTTTCTTT. This chain joins TRBV9 and TRBJ1-1; D remains unclear. Trimming took off 2 bases at V and 0 bases at J, with 8 bases between the two ends. The CDR3 length is 14 residues. The germline V gene encodes CDR1 SGDLS and CDR2 YYNGEE.

The V call is TRBV5-1, the J call TRBJ2-3; D unclear. This CDR3 contains 12 residues. The germline gives CDR1 SGHRS, CDR2 YFSETQ. V was clipped by 3 bases and J by 2 bases, with 4 bases between them. The CDR3 bases are TGCGCCAGCAGCTCAGACACAGATACGCAGTATTTT. It is translated as CASSSDTDTQYF.

This clone has just a few counts. The gene calls are TRBV5-8 and TRBJ2-2, with D uncertain. V lost 2 bases and J 3 bases, leaving 5 bases between the germline ends. The CDR3 is 13 amino acids. Germline assignment: CDR1 SGHTS and CDR2 YDEGEE. CDR3 DNA: TGTGCCAGCAGCTTAATCTACACCGGGGAGCTGTTTTTT. Its translation is CASSLIYTGELFF.

This clone showed up just once. V usage is TRBV29-1 and J usage is TRBJ2-7, with D maybe TRBD1 (5 bases). CDR1 and CDR2 from the germline V gene are SQVTM and ANQGSEA. The CDR3 is 14 amino acids. Trimming took 6 bases from V and 0 from J, leaving 15 bases between them. The CDR3 sequence is CSVPNRQISYEQYF. The CDR3 nucleotides read TGCAGCGTACCAAACAGACAGATCTCCTACGAGCAGTACTTC.

V and J are TRBV27 and TRBJ2-2; 15 nucleotides align to TRBD2. This CDR3 is built from 17 residues. Germline CDR1 MNHEY, CDR2 SMNVEV (reference sequence). V lost 4 bases and J lost 2; bases outside the gene matches: 2. CDR3 in amino acids: CASSWTSGRVNTGELFF. DNA of the CDR3: TGTGCCAGCAGTTGGACTAGCGGGAGGGTTAACACCGGGGAGCTGTTTTTT.

This chain uses TRBV6-5 with TRBJ2-7; TRBD1 agrees at 7 bases. This CDR3 is built from 12 residues. CDR1 is MNHEY and CDR2 is SVGAGI in the germline V gene. Trimming at V came to 8 bases and at J to 6 bases, leaving 7 bases not matched to a gene. The chain's CDR3 is CASRTGLTEQYF. The CDR3 nucleotides read TGTGCCAGCCGGACAGGACTTACCGAGCAGTACTTC.

J is TRBJ1-1 and V is TRBV7-3; D gene uncertain. Germline V gene sequence: CDR1 SGHTA, CDR2 FQGTGA. This CDR3 contains 13 residues. Trimming cost V 5 bases and J 6 bases, with 13 bases left between them. CDR3: CASSASSFPEAFF. The CDR3 DNA reads as TGTGCCAGCAGCGCGAGTTCATTCCCTGAAGCTTTCTTT.

This clone occurred a few times. The chain combines TRBV7-3 with TRBJ2-7; 7 nucleotides line up with TRBD1. V lost 4 bases, J lost 3 bases, and 0 bases stayed unmatched. The length of the CDR3 is 12 residues. Germline lookup yields CDR1 SGHTA and CDR2 FQGTGA. The CDR3 protein is CASSYRGYEQYF. The CDR3, as DNA: TGTGCCAGCAGCTACAGGGGCTACGAGCAGTACTTC.